This is a list of T cell receptor beta chains from one sample in a study of T cells in Graves' hyperthyroidism and ophthalmopathy. TCRdb fed the multiplex PCR reads into MiXCR, producing one record per CDR3 protein. The sample gives over 650,000 distinct CDR3 sequences, about 45% of which show up once; approximately 7.2% is in the top ten. What was sequenced was peripheral blood or thyroid tissue (not recorded which). All receptors derive from an adult man with Graves' disease, either hyperthyroidism or ophthalmopathy (not recorded which). Both conserved end residues are part of each CDR3. D genes are given only for firm matches. Where a row states a size, it is once, few, many or the class of an expanded clone; other rows omit it.

v_call,clone_size,j_call,d_call,cdr3_nt,cdr3_aa
TRBV5-1,few,TRBJ2-6,TRBD1,TGCGCCAGCAGCCCCCTGGGACAGGGGGCGCTTTCTGGGGCCAACGTCCTGACTTTC,CASSPLGQGALSGANVLTF
TRBV5-1,many,TRBJ1-2,-,TGCGCCAGCTACCAGGATGGGGTAGGGCCGTCCGGCTACACCTTC,CASYQDGVGPSGYTF
TRBV10-2,-,TRBJ1-5,TRBD1,TGCGCCAGCAGTGAGCCGAAAAGGTTGGGCAGGGGGCGAGGAAGCAATCAGCCCCAGCATTTT,CASSEPKRLGRGRGSNQPQHF
TRBV20-1,few,TRBJ2-7,TRBD1,TGCAGTGCTAGGGGACAGAGGGGCATTGGCTACGAGCAGTACTTC,CSARGQRGIGYEQYF
TRBV7-2,-,TRBJ1-6,-,TGTGCCAGCAGCTTAGAACGGGGCTCCTATAATTCACCCCTCCACTTT,CASSLERGSYNSPLHF
TRBV19,many,TRBJ2-6,-,TGTGCCAGTAGTATATTAGACGGCTCTGGGGCCAACGTCCTGACTTTC,CASSILDGSGANVLTF
TRBV29-1,many,TRBJ1-5,-,TGCAGCGCCCTGGACAGCGATAATCAGCCCCAGCATTTT,CSALDSDNQPQHF
TRBV5-6,few,TRBJ2-6,-,TGTGCCAGCAGCTGGGTCCCAGGGGCGTGGGCTGGGGCCAACGTCCTGACTTTC,CASSWVPGAWAGANVLTF
TRBV9,many,TRBJ1-5,-,TGTGCCAGCAGCGTAGCACCGGACAATCAGCCCCAGCATTTT,CASSVAPDNQPQHF
TRBV7-9,many,TRBJ1-1,-,TGTGCCAGCAGCCAACACGAGAACACTGAAGCTTTCTTT,CASSQHENTEAFF
TRBV3-1,-,TRBJ2-7,-,TGTGCCAGCAGCCAAGTCTCGGGAGTTATTTACGAGCAGTACTTC,CASSQVSGVIYEQYF
TRBV7-9,many,TRBJ1-2,-,TGTGCCAGCAGCTTAGCCCAGGTGGGCTATGGCTACACCTTC,CASSLAQVGYGYTF
TRBV10-3,many,TRBJ1-2,-,TGTGCCACCACCCAAACATCTTATGGCTACACCTTC,CATTQTSYGYTF
TRBV29-1,many,TRBJ1-1,-,TGCAGCGTTGTTGGCAGGACAACCTCTACTAGGAACACTGAAGCTTTCTTT,CSVVGRTTSTRNTEAFF
TRBV5-1,many,TRBJ1-1,TRBD1,TGCGCCAGCAGCCCGGGGACAGACACTGAAGCTTTCTTT,CASSPGTDTEAFF
TRBV5-6,-,TRBJ1-1,-,TGTGCCAGCAGCTTGGAGATGCGGGAGGCGGACAACACTGAAGCTTTCTTT,CASSLEMREADNTEAFF
TRBV29-1,-,TRBJ2-5,-,TGCAGCGTTGGCGTACTGGGAGAGACCCAGTACTTC,CSVGVLGETQYF
TRBV20-1,-,TRBJ2-7,-,TGCAGTGCTTCGGAGCTAGCTACCTACGAGCAGTACTTC,CSASELATYEQYF
TRBV20-1,few,TRBJ2-7,TRBD1,TGCAGTGGGGCAGGGGGCGACTACGAGCAGTACTTC,CSGAGGDYEQYF
TRBV29-1,many,TRBJ1-2,-,TGCAGCGTCCCGACACGAACTAACTATGGCTACACCTTC,CSVPTRTNYGYTF
TRBV7-8,many,TRBJ1-6,TRBD1,TGTGCCAGCAGGCCCCGGACAGGGGATAATTCACCCTTCCACTTT,CASRPRTGDNSPFHF